These 31 T cell receptor beta chains were all obtained from the same sample, sequenced in a study of Ad26.COV2.S vaccination and SARS-CoV-2 variants. Treatment given: some 20 received Ad26.COV2.S at low or high dose, single or two shots; about 5 received placebo; per-sample allocation not given. After the first vaccine or placebo injection, samples were drawn on day 63. Measured with immunoSEQ multiplex PCR; TCRdb has only the in-frame clones, and not every one. The repertoire holds approximately 450,000 clones, with 75% to 95% as singletons. The input for sequencing was peripheral blood, taken in a trial of Ad26.COV2.S vaccine versus placebo. Receptor source: a person aged 18-65 years who received the Ad26.COV2.S COVID-19 vaccine or a placebo.

The chain joins TRBV21-1 to TRBJ1-5. TRBV21-1 is flagged as a pseudogene. The CDR3 contains 11 residues. The CDR3 reads CASSRNQPQHF. In nucleotides, the CDR3 is TGTGCCAGCAGCAGGAATCAGCCCCAGCATTTT.

The chain links TRBV4-3 to TRBJ2-2; weak D call: TRBD1 (5 bases). Germline V gene sequence: CDR1 LGHNA, CDR2 YSLEER. This CDR3 has 17 residues. The V end was cut by 4 bases, the J end by 5 bases, with 20 bases between. DNA of the CDR3: TGCGCCAGCAGCCGAACCCCTGGGGCCGCAGGTACCGGGGAGCTGTTTTTT. Its translation: CASSRTPGAAGTGELFF.

The chain recombines TRBV5-1 with TRBJ2-2, with no clear D. This CDR3 is built from 14 residues. The V gene lost 3 bases and the J gene lost 0 bases, with 6 bases spanning the gap. Germline V gives CDR1 SGHRS, CDR2 YFSETQ. DNA for the CDR3: TGCGCCAGCAGCTGGCTATCGAACACCGGGGAGCTGTTTTTT. This translates into CASSWLSNTGELFF.

This chain links TRBV19 with TRBJ2-1; a weak D match, TRBD2 (5 bases). Trimming pared 3 bases from V and 3 bases from J, leaving 6 bases between. Germline V gene lookup returns CDR1 LNHDA and CDR2 SQIVND (reference sequence). CDR3 length: 13 amino acids. The CDR3 DNA follows: TGTGCCAGTAGTATCGGGAACTACAATGAGCAGTTCTTC. Translation gives CASSIGNYNEQFF.

The chain joins TRBV6-1 to TRBJ1-6; 8 nucleotides agree with TRBD1. This CDR3 has 16 amino acids. J gave up 11 bases and V 2 bases, and 11 bases lay outside the gene matches. Germline CDR1 reads MNHNS; CDR2 reads SASEGT. CDR3 in amino acids: CASSEYKGQAATPLHF. DNA for the CDR3: TGTGCCAGCAGTGAATATAAGGGACAGGCGGCGACACCCCTCCACTTT.

The chain is built from TRBV6-5 and TRBJ1-4, with a possible D match to TRBD1 (5 bases). Germline V lookup: CDR1 MNHEY, CDR2 SVGAGI. Trimming cost V 5 bases and J 0 bases, with 13 bases left between them. The CDR3 loop spans 16 amino acids. The CDR3 here is CASSNYRKTTNEKLFF. CDR3 DNA sequence: TGTGCCAGCAGTAACTACAGGAAAACAACTAATGAAAAACTGTTTTTT.

The chain employs TRBV19 and TRBJ1-2, with TRBD1 as a possible D gene (5 bases). Trimming cost V 9 bases and J 3 bases, with 14 bases left between them. This CDR3 contains 13 residues. The germline CDR1 and CDR2 sequences are LNHDA and SQIVND (reference sequence). CDR3 nucleotide sequence: TGTGCCAGCAAACTCCAGGGAGACTATGGCTACACCTTC. Protein sequence: CASKLQGDYGYTF.

This chain connects TRBV15 to TRBJ2-2; 8 positions agree with TRBD1. Trimming at V came to 4 bases and at J to 6 bases, leaving 4 bases not matched to a gene. The length of the CDR3 is 14 residues. Per germline, CDR1 LNHNV and CDR2 YYDKDF (reference sequence). CDR3 in amino acids: CATSKTGAAGELFF. As DNA, the CDR3 is TGTGCCACCAGCAAGACAGGGGCAGCCGGGGAGCTGTTTTTT. Based on the CDR3 plus reference TRBV15 and TRBJ2-2, the full variable domain is DAMVIQNPRYQVTQFGKPVTLSCSQTLNHNVMYWYQQKSSQAPKLLFHYYDKDFNNEADTPDNFQSRRPNTSFCFLDIRSPGLGDTAMYLCATSKTGAAGELFFGEGSRLTVL.

The chain has TRBV7-9 and TRBJ1-1; 7 positions match TRBD1. Germline CDR1 SEHNR, CDR2 FQNEAQ (reference sequence). V shed 6 bases, J shed 0 bases, and the junction held 4 bases outside the gene matches. CDR3 length equals 14 residues. This CDR3 is CASRGQSMNTEAFF. The CDR3 nucleotides are TGTGCCAGCAGGGGACAGTCTATGAACACTGAAGCTTTCTTT.

The chain joins TRBV7-8 to TRBJ2-3, with D possibly being TRBD2 (6 bases). Trimming left V 1 base short and J 4 bases short, with 15 bases between. Germline V gene lookup returns CDR1 SGHVS and CDR2 FQNEAQ. CDR3 size: 16 residues. The CDR3 sequence is CASSLVGEAPPDTQYF. CDR3 nucleotide sequence: TGTGCCAGCAGCTTAGTCGGGGAGGCCCCCCCAGATACGCAGTATTTT.

This rearrangement joins TRBV4-1 to TRBJ1-2; TRBD1 agrees at 9 bases. Germline values: CDR1 MGHRA, CDR2 YSYEKL. The CDR3 sequence is 15 residues long. V lost 1 base to trimming and J lost 1 base; unmatched junction nucleotides: 1. In DNA, the CDR3 is TGCGCCAGCAGCCAAGGGACAGGGGATAACTATGGCTACACCTTC. Protein sequence: CASSQGTGDNYGYTF.

The rearrangement uses TRBV4-1 and TRBJ2-1; D remains ambiguous. Deletions cut 3 bases from V and 6 bases from J, with 18 bases between. The CDR3 covers 16 residues. Germline CDR1 and CDR2: MGHRA and YSYEKL. This chain's CDR3 is CASSHSLEELGNEQFF. The CDR3 nucleotides read TGCGCCAGCAGCCACTCCTTAGAGGAGTTGGGCAATGAGCAGTTCTTC.

The rearrangement joins TRBV6-4 to TRBJ1-5; TRBD1 might be the D (5 bases). Germline V CDR1 and CDR2: MRHNA, SNTAGT. This CDR3 contains 15 residues. Trimming removed 0 bases from V and 4 bases from J, with 10 bases in between. The CDR3 DNA follows: TGTGCCAGCAGTGACTCGAGGGCAGGGAATCAGCCCCAGCATTTT. Its protein is CASSDSRAGNQPQHF.

The rearrangement joins TRBV15 to TRBJ2-1; tentative D call: TRBD2 (5 bases). V lost 5 bases, J lost 0 bases, and 11 bases lay in between. The CDR3 sequence is 15 residues long. From germline, CDR1 is LNHNV and CDR2 YYDKDF (reference sequence). Written as DNA, the CDR3 is TGTGCCACCAGCGGAGGACCAAGCTCCTACAATGAGCAGTTCTTC. It codes for CATSGGPSSYNEQFF.

Written as DNA, the CDR3 is TGCGCCAGCAGCCACACCCCGGGACAGGCTACCTACGAGCAGTACTTC. This sequence encodes CASSHTPGQATYEQYF. The chain couples TRBV5-1 to TRBJ2-7; 8 bases align to TRBD1. Germline V lookup: CDR1 SGHRS, CDR2 YFSETQ. The CDR3 sequence is 16 residues long. Trimming cost V 4 bases and J 2 bases; bases outside gene matches: 11.

The chain is built from TRBV2 and TRBJ2-7; 9 bases line up with TRBD1. With V trimmed by 7 bases and J by 3 bases, 4 bases remained unmatched. This CDR3 is built from 13 residues. Germline CDR1 reads SNHLY; CDR2 reads FYNNEI. The CDR3 region is CASNTGGVYEQYF. CDR3 DNA: TGTGCCAGCAACACAGGGGGCGTCTACGAGCAGTACTTC.

The chain combines TRBV9 with TRBJ1-6; D is undetermined. The CDR3 has 15 residues. V was cut by 2 bases and J by 0 bases, with 6 bases left in between. Looked up from germline, CDR1 is SGDLS and CDR2 is YYNGEE. The CDR3 coding sequence is TGTGCCAGCAGCGTCGGGCCCTCCTATAATTCACCCCTCCACTTT. It yields the protein CASSVGPSYNSPLHF.

This clone occurred once. Other DNA sequences in this sample translate to the same CDR3. The chain joins TRBV9 to TRBJ1-4; TRBD1 is a possible D gene (5 bases). This CDR3 has 14 residues. V lost 4 bases and J 7 bases, leaving 14 bases between the germline ends. Germline loops: CDR1 SGDLS, CDR2 YYNGEE. The CDR3, as DNA: TGTGCCAGCAGCCTCGGGCAGGGACGTGAAAAACTGTTTTTT. This encodes CASSLGQGREKLFF.

V usage is TRBV12-3 or TRBV12-4 and J usage is TRBJ1-1, with D unclear. The ends were cut back, 8 bases at V and 1 base at J, with 11 bases in the middle. This CDR3 has 13 amino acids. CDR3 sequence reads: CASGLSQNTEAFF. The CDR3 DNA reads TGTGCCAGCGGGTTGTCACAGAACACTGAAGCTTTCTTT.

The CDR3 sequence: CASSQYRGTAQSYEQYF. CDR3 bases: TGCGCCAGCAGCCAATACAGGGGGACTGCCCAATCCTACGAGCAGTACTTC. The genes are TRBV4-3 and TRBJ2-7; TRBD1 aligns across 8 bases. This CDR3 spans 17 amino acids. Germline V gene lookup returns CDR1 LGHNA and CDR2 YSLEER. J was trimmed by 1 base and V by 2 bases; bases with no gene match: 10.

CDR3 bases: TGTGCCAGCAGTTTCGTACTAGCGGGAGGGCCGGGTAATGAGCAGTTCTTC. It encodes CASSFVLAGGPGNEQFF. V gene TRBV27 combines with J gene TRBJ2-1; 13 bases align to TRBD2. The J segment lost 7 bases and the V segment lost 3 bases, leaving 9 bases of the junction unmatched. This CDR3 comprises 17 residues. Germline loops: CDR1 MNHEY, CDR2 SMNVEV (reference sequence).

This rearrangement joins TRBV9 to TRBJ2-5; D remains unclear. Germline V CDR1 and CDR2: SGDLS, YYNGEE. V dropped 0 bases and J dropped 2 bases, with 14 bases sitting between them. The CDR3 sequence is 16 residues long. The CDR3: CASSVDVVGRQETQYF. CDR3 nucleotide sequence: TGTGCCAGCAGCGTAGACGTCGTCGGCAGGCAAGAGACCCAGTACTTC.

The rearrangement uses TRBV27 and TRBJ2-5, with TRBD1 matching 7 bases. Germline CDR1 and CDR2: MNHEY and SMNVEV (reference sequence). CDR3 length: 14 residues. With 6 bases clipped from V and 4 bases from J, the junction kept 8 bases outside the gene matches. CDR3 coding DNA: TGTGCCAGCAGCACGATAGGGGGCGGAGAGACCCAGTACTTC. Amino acid sequence: CASSTIGGGETQYF.

The chain joins TRBV18 to TRBJ1-1, with D possibly being TRBD1 (6 bases). V was cut by 1 base and J by 0 bases, with 12 bases left in between. Germline lookup yields CDR1 KGHSH and CDR2 LQKENI. This CDR3 has 16 amino acids. CDR3 bases: TGTGCCAGCTCACCACTTATCCAGGGGATGAACACTGAAGCTTTCTTT. This sequence encodes CASSPLIQGMNTEAFF.

J is TRBJ2-5 and V is TRBV7-2; weak D call: TRBD2 (5 bases). Germline V gene sequence: CDR1 SGHTA, CDR2 FQGNSA. Trimming shortened V by 2 bases and J by 5 bases, and 18 bases separated the two germline ends. The CDR3 consists of 16 residues. Here the CDR3 reads CASSLYSPGFGETQYF. The CDR3 nucleotides are TGTGCCAGCAGCTTATACTCCCCGGGGTTTGGGGAGACCCAGTACTTC.

A few counts support this clone. Within the sample, other DNA sequences also encode this same CDR3. The CDR3 reads CASSQNYEQYF. Written as DNA, the CDR3 is TGTGCCAGCAGCCAGAACTACGAGCAGTACTTC. The chain has TRBV3-1 (or the pseudogene TRBV3-2) and TRBJ2-7; D gene uncertain. Germline CDR1 is LGHDT and CDR2 is YNNKEL (reference sequence). V lost 3 bases and J 3 bases, leaving 3 bases between the germline ends. The CDR3 totals 11 residues.

This rearrangement joins TRBV2 to TRBJ1-5, with D perhaps matching TRBD1 (5 bases). The CDR3 runs 18 residues. Germline assignment: CDR1 SNHLY and CDR2 FYNNEI. The ends were cut back, 2 bases at V and 2 bases at J, with 19 bases in the middle. The CDR3 DNA sequence: TGTGCCAGCAGTGAATATGCGCGAGGGGAAGAAGGCAATCAGCCCCAGCATTTT. Translated, it gives CASSEYARGEEGNQPQHF.

As to this clone: Other DNA sequences of this sample code for an identical CDR3. This chain links TRBV4-3 with TRBJ1-1; D call uncertain. There are 13 residues in the CDR3. CDR1 is LGHNA and CDR2 is YSLEER in the germline V gene. Trimming shortened V by 1 base and J by 0 bases, and 3 bases separated the two germline ends. The chain's CDR3 is CASSQGVNTEAFF. As DNA, the CDR3 is TGCGCCAGCAGCCAAGGGGTGAACACTGAAGCTTTCTTT.

This clone is categorized as large. This chain links TRBV5-4 with TRBJ2-7, with 9 bases identical to TRBD2. Germline CDR1 reads SGHNT; CDR2 reads YYREEE (reference sequence). The CDR3 has 13 amino acids. The V gene end was trimmed by 4 bases and the J gene end by 2 bases; junction bases not matched to a gene: 1. CDR3 amino acids: CASSRTSAYEQYF. CDR3 DNA sequence: TGTGCCAGCAGCAGGACTAGCGCCTACGAGCAGTACTTC.

The chain is built from TRBV30 and TRBJ1-1, with a tentative D call TRBD1 (6 bases). V was pared by 5 bases and J by 0 bases, with 10 bases between. The CDR3 loop spans 13 amino acids. Per germline, CDR1 GTSNPN and CDR2 SVGIG (reference sequence). The CDR3 DNA follows: TGTGCCTGGGAACAGGGTTTGAACACTGAAGCTTTCTTT. It translates to CAWEQGLNTEAFF.

The J gene is TRBJ2-7, the V gene TRBV18, with D unresolved. The CDR3 spans 13 residues. The V gene's germline CDR1 is KGHSH and CDR2 LQKENI. Between the trimmed V and J ends, which lost 3 bases and 3 bases, there was a span of 9 bases. CDR3 loop: CASSPPRDYEQYF. CDR3 sequence (DNA): TGTGCCAGCTCACCCCCGAGAGACTACGAGCAGTACTTC.